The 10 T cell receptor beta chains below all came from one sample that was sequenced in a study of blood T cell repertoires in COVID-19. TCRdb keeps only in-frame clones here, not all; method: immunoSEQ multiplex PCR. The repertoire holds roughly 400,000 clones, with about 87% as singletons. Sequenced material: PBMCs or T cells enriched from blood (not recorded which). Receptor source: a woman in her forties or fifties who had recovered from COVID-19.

Here the CDR3 DNA reads TGTGCCAGCAGTTTATGGACAGGGGAAAAGGCTAATGAAAAACTGTTTTTT. Encoded protein: CASSLWTGEKANEKLFF. The chain is built from TRBV28 and TRBJ1-4; 8 nucleotides align to TRBD1. V shed 0 bases, J shed 3 bases, and the junction held 6 bases outside the gene matches. Germline V CDR1 and CDR2: MDHEN, SYDVKM. CDR3 length equals 17 residues.

The CDR3 region is CASSQLQGNSPLHF. The CDR3 DNA sequence: TGTGCCAGCAGCCAGTTACAGGGGAATTCACCCCTCCACTTT. The chain joins TRBV3-1 (or the pseudogene TRBV3-2) to TRBJ1-6; the match to TRBD1 covers 7 bases. Germline V gene sequence: CDR1 LGHDT, CDR2 YNNKEL (reference sequence). The V gene end was trimmed by 3 bases and the J gene end by 7 bases; junction bases not matched to a gene: 3. The length of the CDR3 is 14 residues.

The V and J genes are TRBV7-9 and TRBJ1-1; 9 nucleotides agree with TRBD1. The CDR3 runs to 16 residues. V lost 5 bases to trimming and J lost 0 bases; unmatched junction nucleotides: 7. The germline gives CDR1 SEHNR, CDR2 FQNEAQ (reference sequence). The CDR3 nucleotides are TGTGCCAGCAGCCCCCGGGACAGGGAAATGAACACTGAAGCTTTCTTT. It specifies CASSPRDREMNTEAFF.

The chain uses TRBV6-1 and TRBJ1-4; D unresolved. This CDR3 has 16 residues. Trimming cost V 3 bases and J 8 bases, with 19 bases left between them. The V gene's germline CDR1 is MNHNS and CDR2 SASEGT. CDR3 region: CASSDVRLVTFEKLFF. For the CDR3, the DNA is TGTGCCAGCAGTGATGTCAGGCTGGTTACTTTCGAAAAACTGTTTTTT.

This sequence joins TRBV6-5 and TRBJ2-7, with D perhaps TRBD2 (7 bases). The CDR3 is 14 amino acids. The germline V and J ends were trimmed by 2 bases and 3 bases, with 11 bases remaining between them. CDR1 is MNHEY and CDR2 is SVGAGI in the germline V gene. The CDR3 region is CASSYKGGGYEQYF. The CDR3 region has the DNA TGTGCCAGCAGTTACAAGGGGGGGGGCTACGAGCAGTACTTC.

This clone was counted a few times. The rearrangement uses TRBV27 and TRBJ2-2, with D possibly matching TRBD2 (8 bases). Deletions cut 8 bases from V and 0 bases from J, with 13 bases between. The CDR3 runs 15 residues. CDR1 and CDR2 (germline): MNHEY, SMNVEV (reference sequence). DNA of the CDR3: TGTGCCAGCTTTAGCGGGACAGCGAACACCGGGGAGCTGTTTTTT. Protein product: CASFSGTANTGELFF.

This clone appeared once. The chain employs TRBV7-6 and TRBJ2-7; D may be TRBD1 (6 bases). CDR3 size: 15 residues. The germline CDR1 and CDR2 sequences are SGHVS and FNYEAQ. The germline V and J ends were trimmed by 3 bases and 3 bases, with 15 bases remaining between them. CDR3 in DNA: TGTGCCAGCAGCTTTGGGACACTCCCCGGCTACGAGCAGTACTTC. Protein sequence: CASSFGTLPGYEQYF.

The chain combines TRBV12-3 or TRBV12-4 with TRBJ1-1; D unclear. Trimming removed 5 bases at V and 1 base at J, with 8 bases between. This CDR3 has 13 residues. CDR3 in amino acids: CASSPLQNTEAFF. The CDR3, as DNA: TGTGCCAGCAGTCCCTTACAGAACACTGAAGCTTTCTTT.

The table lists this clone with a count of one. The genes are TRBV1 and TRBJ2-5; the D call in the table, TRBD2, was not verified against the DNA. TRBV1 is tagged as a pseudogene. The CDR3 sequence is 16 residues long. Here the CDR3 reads CTSSQDRGGYFETQYF. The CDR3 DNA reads TGCACCAGCAGCCAGGACCGGGGGGGCTACTTCGAGACCCAGTACTTC.

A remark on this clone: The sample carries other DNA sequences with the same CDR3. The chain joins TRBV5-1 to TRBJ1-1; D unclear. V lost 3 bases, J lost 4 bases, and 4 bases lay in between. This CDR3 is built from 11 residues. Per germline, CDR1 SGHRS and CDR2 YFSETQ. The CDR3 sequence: CASSYGTEAFF. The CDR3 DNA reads TGCGCCAGCAGCTACGGCACTGAAGCTTTCTTT.